Described below is a single TCR beta chain sequence and its context. These data belong to a study of blood T cell repertoires in COVID-19. Study summary: PBMCs, B-cell-depleted T cells, or T cells were the source of the cDNA or gDNA that made up the material.

Germline CDR1 reads SGDLS; CDR2 reads YYNGEE. The germline V and J ends were trimmed by 0 bases and 4 bases, with 7 bases remaining between them. The CDR3 runs 14 residues. Repertoires were generated with immunoSEQ multiplex PCR, while TCRdb's copy carries only in-frame clones and drops some. The data hold about 60,000 clones, with 70% to 85% observed a single time. This chain connects TRBV9 to TRBJ2-2, with a tentative D call TRBD2 (5 bases). Sequenced: peripheral blood. This TCR was sampled from a woman in her sixties or seventies with acute or convalescent COVID-19. The CDR3, as DNA: TGTGCCAGCAGCGTAGACGCGGGCACCGGGGAGCTGTTTTTT. The encoded protein is CASSVDAGTGELFF.